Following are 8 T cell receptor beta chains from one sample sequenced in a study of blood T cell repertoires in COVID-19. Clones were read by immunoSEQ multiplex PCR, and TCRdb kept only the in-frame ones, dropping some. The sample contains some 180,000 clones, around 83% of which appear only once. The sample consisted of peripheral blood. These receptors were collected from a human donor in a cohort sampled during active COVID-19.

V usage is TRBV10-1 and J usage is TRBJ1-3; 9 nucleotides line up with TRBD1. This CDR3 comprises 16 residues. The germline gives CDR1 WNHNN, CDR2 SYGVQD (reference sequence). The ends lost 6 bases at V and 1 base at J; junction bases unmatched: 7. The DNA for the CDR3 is TGCGCCAGCAGCGAAACAGGGGGCAATTCTGGAAACACCATATATTTT. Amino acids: CASSETGGNSGNTIYF.

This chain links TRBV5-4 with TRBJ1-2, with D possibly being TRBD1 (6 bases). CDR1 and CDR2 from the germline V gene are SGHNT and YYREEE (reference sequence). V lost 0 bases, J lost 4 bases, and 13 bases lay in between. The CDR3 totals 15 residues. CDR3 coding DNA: TGTGCCAGCAGCTTGGAGGGGCAAGGGGGCTATGGCTACACCTTC. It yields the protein CASSLEGQGGYGYTF.

The DNA of the CDR3 is TGTGCCAGCAGCCCCGGACACGCTGGAGGCTACACCTTC. Its translation: CASSPGHAGGYTF. This chain links TRBV5-4 with TRBJ1-2, with D maybe TRBD1 (5 bases). V shed 4 bases and J shed 8 bases, with 15 bases lying between them. Germline V gene lookup returns CDR1 SGHNT and CDR2 YYREEE (reference sequence). This CDR3 is built from 13 residues. The full variable domain, in which reference TRBV5-4 and TRBJ1-2 provide the parts outside the CDR3, is ETGVTQSPTHLIKTRGQQVTLRCSSQSGHNTVSWYQQALGQGPQFIFQYYREEENGRGNFPPRFSGLQFPNYSSELNVNALELDDSALYLCASSPGHAGGYTFGSGTRLTVV.

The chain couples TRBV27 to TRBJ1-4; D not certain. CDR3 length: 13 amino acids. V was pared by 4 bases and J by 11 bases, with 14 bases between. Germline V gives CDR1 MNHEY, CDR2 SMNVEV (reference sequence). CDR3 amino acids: CASSSQPGWKLFF. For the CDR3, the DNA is TGTGCCAGCAGTTCCCAACCGGGGTGGAAACTGTTTTTT.

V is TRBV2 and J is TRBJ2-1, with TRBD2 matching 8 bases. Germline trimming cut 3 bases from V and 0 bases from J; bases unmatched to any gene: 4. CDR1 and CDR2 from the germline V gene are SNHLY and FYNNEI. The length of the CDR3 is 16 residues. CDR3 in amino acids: CASSDPSGYSYNEQFF. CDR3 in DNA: TGTGCCAGCAGTGATCCTAGCGGGTACTCCTACAATGAGCAGTTCTTC.

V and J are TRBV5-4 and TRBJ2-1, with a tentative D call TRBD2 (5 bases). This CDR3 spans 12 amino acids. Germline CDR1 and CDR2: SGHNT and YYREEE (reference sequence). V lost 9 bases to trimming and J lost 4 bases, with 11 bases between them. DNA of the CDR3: TGTGCCACCCGGGATCGGTACAATGAGCAGTTCTTC. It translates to CATRDRYNEQFF.

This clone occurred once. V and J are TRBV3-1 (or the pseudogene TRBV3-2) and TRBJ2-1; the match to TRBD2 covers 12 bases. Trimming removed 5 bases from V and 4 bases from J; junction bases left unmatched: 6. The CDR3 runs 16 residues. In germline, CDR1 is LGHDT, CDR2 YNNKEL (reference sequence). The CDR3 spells CASSGTSGPIYNEQFF. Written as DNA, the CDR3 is TGTGCCAGCAGCGGGACTAGCGGGCCCATTTACAATGAGCAGTTCTTC.

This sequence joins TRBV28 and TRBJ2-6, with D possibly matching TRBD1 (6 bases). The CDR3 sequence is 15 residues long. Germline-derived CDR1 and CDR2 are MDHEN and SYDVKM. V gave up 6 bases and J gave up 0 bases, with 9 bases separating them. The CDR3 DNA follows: TGTGCCAGCAGGAGGGGGTCCTCTGGGGCCAACGTCCTGACTTTC. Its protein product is CASRRGSSGANVLTF.